What follows are 25 T cell receptor beta chains derived from one specimen sequenced in a study of cytomegalovirus exposure and HLA in healthy donors. The PCR had 60 Vbeta and 13 Jbeta primers. Assay used: immunoSEQ multiplex PCR; TCRdb lists only in-frame clones, some missing. The sample holds about 190,000 clones, 80% seen once. Material: PBMCs. These receptors all stem from a boy between 10 and 17 years old in good health and CMV-seronegative.

This chain links TRBV11-2 with TRBJ1-1, with no clear D. V lost 3 bases to trimming and J lost 5 bases, with 7 bases between them. Germline V lookup: CDR1 SGHAT, CDR2 FQNNGV. The CDR3 consists of 12 residues. The CDR3 loop reads CASSLAGTEAFF. CDR3 nucleotides: TGTGCCAGCAGCTTGGCGGGGACTGAAGCTTTCTTT.

V and J are TRBV15 and TRBJ1-4; TRBD1 aligns across 8 bases. The length of the CDR3 is 16 residues. Germline assignment: CDR1 LNHNV and CDR2 YYDKDF (reference sequence). The V and J ends lost 4 bases and 8 bases, in that order; junction bases with no gene match: 12. The DNA for the CDR3 is TGTGCCACCAGCACCCATACCCAGGGGGCGCGAGAAAAACTGTTTTTT. Protein: CATSTHTQGAREKLFF. Full variable domain (outside the CDR3, taken from reference TRBV15 and TRBJ1-4): DAMVIQNPRYQVTQFGKPVTLSCSQTLNHNVMYWYQQKSSQAPKLLFHYYDKDFNNEADTPDNFQSRRPNTSFCFLDIRSPGLGDTAMYLCATSTHTQGAREKLFFGSGTQLSVL.

The chain links TRBV19 to TRBJ2-7, with 9 positions matching TRBD1. CDR3 length equals 14 residues. The trim removed 3 bases at V and 3 bases at J, leaving 3 bases unmatched. CDR1 is LNHDA and CDR2 is SQIVND in the germline V gene (reference sequence). In DNA form, the CDR3 reads TGTGCCAGTAGTATGCCGGGACAGGGCTACGAGCAGTACTTC. It specifies CASSMPGQGYEQYF.

The chain is built from TRBV18 and TRBJ2-7, with 10 nucleotides matching TRBD1. The CDR3 is 17 residues long. CDR1 KGHSH and CDR2 LQKENI come from the germline V gene. Unmatched junction bases numbered 12, after V lost 2 bases and J lost 5 bases. The CDR3 nucleotides are TGTGCCAGCTCACCATCTCTAACTGGGACAGGGGAGGACGAGCAGTACTTC. Translating gives CASSPSLTGTGEDEQYF.

The chain uses TRBV10-3 and TRBJ1-2, with TRBD1 matching over 9 bases. Germline-derived CDR1 and CDR2 are ENHRY and SYGVKD. The CDR3 extends over 14 amino acids. V was pared by 4 bases and J by 2 bases, with 2 bases of the junction left unmatched. DNA of the CDR3: TGTGCCATCAGTGCCGGACAGGGGAACTATGGCTACACCTTC. Its translation is CAISAGQGNYGYTF.

With respect to this clone: Other nucleotide sequences in the sample specify the same CDR3. The chain couples TRBV5-8 to TRBJ1-1; 10 bases map to TRBD1. This CDR3 has 14 amino acids. CDR1 and CDR2 from the germline V gene are SGHTS and YDEGEE. V lost 4 bases to trimming and J lost 3 bases; unmatched junction nucleotides: 3. Written as DNA, the CDR3 is TGTGCCAGCAGCCTGGGACAGGGGTACACTGAAGCTTTCTTT. This gives the protein CASSLGQGYTEAFF.

The chain is built from TRBV5-1 and TRBJ1-1, with 8 bases fitting TRBD1. The V gene end was trimmed by 6 bases and the J gene end by 0 bases; junction bases not matched to a gene: 7. From germline, CDR1 is SGHRS and CDR2 YFSETQ. The CDR3 consists of 15 residues. The CDR3 loop reads CASTRTGTMNTEAFF. The CDR3 DNA is TGCGCCAGCACCCGGACAGGGACCATGAACACTGAAGCTTTCTTT.

This clone was detected once. The chain is built from TRBV4-1 and TRBJ1-5; D unresolved. In germline, CDR1 is MGHRA, CDR2 YSYEKL. V was trimmed by 0 bases and J by 2 bases, leaving 5 bases between them. This CDR3 contains 14 residues. This CDR3 reads CASSQDSGNQPQHF. CDR3 DNA: TGCGCCAGCAGCCAAGACTCAGGCAATCAGCCCCAGCATTTT.

The genes are TRBV11-3 and TRBJ1-1, with TRBD1 matching 8 bases. Per the germline V gene, CDR1 is SGHNT and CDR2 is YENEEA. The CDR3 loop spans 17 amino acids. Trimming at V came to 1 base and at J to 0 bases, leaving 7 bases not matched to a gene. The CDR3 is CASSLAPRGRMNTEAFF. The CDR3 DNA is TGTGCCAGCAGCTTAGCCCCCAGGGGGCGGATGAACACTGAAGCTTTCTTT.

This chain uses TRBV4-1 with TRBJ1-5, with 9 bases aligning to TRBD1. Germline values: CDR1 MGHRA, CDR2 YSYEKL. Trimming at V came to 2 bases and at J to 2 bases, leaving 7 bases not matched to a gene. The CDR3 runs 17 residues. DNA for the CDR3: TGCGCCAGCAGCCAACAAGACAGGGGGAAAGGCAATCAGCCCCAGCATTTT. Its protein is CASSQQDRGKGNQPQHF.

The chain recombines TRBV18 with TRBJ1-6; 8 nucleotides match TRBD1. Germline V lookup: CDR1 KGHSH, CDR2 LQKENI. The CDR3 is 15 amino acids. Unmatched junction bases numbered 3, after V lost 1 base and J lost 7 bases. The CDR3 region has the DNA TGTGCCAGCTCACCACTGGGGACAGGCAATTCACCCCTCCACTTT. Protein: CASSPLGTGNSPLHF. The full variable domain, in which reference TRBV18 and TRBJ1-6 provide the parts outside the CDR3, is NAGVMQNPRHLVRRRGQEARLRCSPMKGHSHVYWYRQLPEEGLKFMVYLQKENIIDESGMPKERFSAEFPKEGPSILRIQQVVRGDSAAYFCASSPLGTGNSPLHFGNGTRLTVT.

The rearrangement joins TRBV30 to TRBJ1-2, with TRBD1 as a possible D gene (5 bases). Germline CDR1 reads GTSNPN; CDR2 reads SVGIG (reference sequence). V was shortened by 0 bases and J by 5 bases, with 13 bases between the two germline ends. The CDR3 covers 14 residues. The CDR3 is CAWSVAPTVYGYTF. The CDR3 DNA reads as TGTGCCTGGAGTGTAGCCCCGACAGTTTATGGCTACACCTTC.

The chain joins TRBV18 to TRBJ1-1; a weak D match, TRBD1 (6 bases). V lost 0 bases to trimming and J lost 4 bases, with 15 bases between them. Germline loops: CDR1 KGHSH, CDR2 LQKENI. This CDR3 region has 16 residues. Here the CDR3 DNA reads TGTGCCAGCTCACCACCAGGGGGTCGGAGCGGCACTGAAGCTTTCTTT. It translates to CASSPPGGRSGTEAFF.

This chain links TRBV6-5 with TRBJ2-7; D perhaps matches TRBD1 (6 bases). The V end was cut by 0 bases, the J end by 5 bases, with 17 bases between. The CDR3 has 16 amino acids. Germline V gives CDR1 MNHEY, CDR2 SVGAGI. CDR3 loop: CASSYSTSPTGHEQYF. The DNA of the CDR3 is TGTGCCAGCAGTTACTCAACATCTCCCACAGGGCACGAGCAGTACTTC.

This sequence joins TRBV5-1 and TRBJ2-1; TRBD2 aligns across 7 bases. Germline V gene sequence: CDR1 SGHRS, CDR2 YFSETQ. This CDR3 has 13 residues. The trim removed 3 bases at V and 6 bases at J, leaving 3 bases unmatched. In DNA, the CDR3 is TGCGCCAGCAGCTCCGGACTAGTCAATGAGCAGTTCTTC. Its translation: CASSSGLVNEQFF.

The rearrangement joins TRBV11-3 to TRBJ1-1; tentative D call: TRBD1 (6 bases). Germline lookup yields CDR1 SGHNT and CDR2 YENEEA. The CDR3 is made up of 14 amino acids. Between the trimmed V and J ends, which lost 1 base and 4 bases, there was a span of 10 bases. The DNA for the CDR3 is TGTGCCAGCAGCTTAGTTGGGGGCGGCACTGAAGCTTTCTTT. It yields the protein CASSLVGGGTEAFF.

For the CDR3, the DNA is TGTGCCAGCAGCGCCCTCGCCGGAGCCTATGGCTACACCTTC. Translating it yields CASSALAGAYGYTF. The V call is TRBV9, the J call TRBJ1-2; no firm D call. In germline, CDR1 is SGDLS, CDR2 YYNGEE. The CDR3 runs to 14 residues. Deletions cut 3 bases from V and 4 bases from J, with 13 bases between.

Concerning this clone itself: The same CDR3 is also encoded by other DNA sequences in this sample. The chain is built from TRBV6-5 and TRBJ2-7; 10 bases agree with TRBD1. V shed 6 bases and J 3 bases; nucleotides not matched to a gene: 2. Germline V gene data show CDR1 as MNHEY and CDR2 as SVGAGI. The length of the CDR3 is 13 residues. CDR3 region: CASSRDRGYEQYF. The CDR3 nucleotides are TGTGCCAGCAGCCGGGACAGGGGCTACGAGCAGTACTTC.

The chain joins TRBV5-8 to TRBJ2-5, with 9 bases fitting TRBD1. The CDR3 loop spans 14 amino acids. J gave up 2 bases and V 2 bases, and 1 base lay outside the gene matches. CDR1 SGHTS and CDR2 YDEGEE come from the germline V gene. The CDR3 region has the DNA TGTGCCAGCAGCTTTGACAGGGGGCAAGAGACCCAGTACTTC. It encodes CASSFDRGQETQYF. Filled out from reference TRBV5-8 and TRBJ2-5, the complete variable domain reads EAGVTQSPTHLIKTRGQQATLRCSPISGHTSVYWYQQALGLGLQFLLWYDEGEERNRGNFPPRFSGRQFPNYSSELNVNALELEDSALYLCASSFDRGQETQYFGPGTRLLVL.

Comments on this clone: At one boundary the junction diverges from the germline segment, which might be a read error. The chain joins TRBV7-9 to TRBJ2-7; 9 nucleotides align to TRBD2. The length of the CDR3 is 15 residues. Germline lookup yields CDR1 SEHNR and CDR2 FQNEAQ (reference sequence). The CDR3 coding sequence is TGTTCCAGCAGCCTGGGGGCGGGGGGGTTCTACGAGCAGTACTTC. Its translation is CSSSLGAGGFYEQYF.

The table lists this clone with a few counts. V usage is TRBV4-1 and J usage is TRBJ1-1, with TRBD1 matching 7 bases. J gave up 2 bases and V 8 bases, and 5 bases lay outside the gene matches. This CDR3 is built from 13 residues. CDR1 and CDR2 from the germline V gene are MGHRA and YSYEKL. CDR3 DNA sequence: TGCGCCAGCGGACAGGTCGAAAACACTGAAGCTTTCTTT. It yields the protein CASGQVENTEAFF.

The V and J genes are TRBV18 and TRBJ2-5; TRBD1 matches at 9 bases. Germline CDR1 reads KGHSH; CDR2 reads LQKENI. This CDR3 is built from 15 residues. Trimming at V came to 3 bases and at J to 1 base, leaving 3 bases not matched to a gene. The CDR3 DNA is TGTGCCAGCTCACCCGGGGACAGGGCCCAAGAGACCCAGTACTTC. Its translation: CASSPGDRAQETQYF.

The V and J genes are TRBV27 and TRBJ1-2; 9 nucleotides line up with TRBD1. The V gene end was trimmed by 5 bases and the J gene end by 4 bases; junction bases not matched to a gene: 5. From germline, CDR1 is MNHEY and CDR2 SMNVEV (reference sequence). The CDR3 contains 14 residues. The CDR3 spells CASSEQGAAYGYTF. The CDR3 coding sequence is TGTGCCAGCAGTGAACAGGGGGCGGCCTATGGCTACACCTTC.

The count of this clone is one. This sequence joins TRBV18 and TRBJ2-1, with TRBD1 matching over 7 bases. The trim removed 2 bases at V and 5 bases at J, leaving 15 bases unmatched. The germline V gene has CDR1 KGHSH and CDR2 LQKENI. This CDR3 contains 18 residues. CDR3 in DNA: TGTGCCAGCTCACCAAACCCAGCGGAGAGGGGGCGTAACAATGAGCAGTTCTTC. Translated: CASSPNPAERGRNNEQFF.

The chain combines TRBV5-4 with TRBJ1-1; TRBD1 agrees at 8 bases. The CDR3 loop spans 16 amino acids. The germline V gene has CDR1 SGHNT and CDR2 YYREEE (reference sequence). J was trimmed by 4 bases and V by 3 bases; bases with no gene match: 11. In DNA, the CDR3 is TGTGCCAGCAGCTATATCCTACAGGGGGGGAGCACTGAAGCTTTCTTT. It codes for CASSYILQGGSTEAFF.